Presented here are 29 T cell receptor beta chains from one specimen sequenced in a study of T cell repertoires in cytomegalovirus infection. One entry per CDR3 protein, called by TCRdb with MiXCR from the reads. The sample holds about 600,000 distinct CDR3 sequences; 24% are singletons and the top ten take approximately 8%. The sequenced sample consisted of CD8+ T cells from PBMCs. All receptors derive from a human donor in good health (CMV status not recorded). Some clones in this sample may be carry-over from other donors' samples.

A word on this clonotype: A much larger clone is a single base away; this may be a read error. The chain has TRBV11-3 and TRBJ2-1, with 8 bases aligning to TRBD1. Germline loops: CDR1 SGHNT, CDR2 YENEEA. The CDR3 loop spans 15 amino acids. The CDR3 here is CANSHRDRPFNEQFF. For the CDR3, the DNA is TGTGCCAACAGCCACCGGGACAGGCCGTTCAATGAGCAGTTCTTC.

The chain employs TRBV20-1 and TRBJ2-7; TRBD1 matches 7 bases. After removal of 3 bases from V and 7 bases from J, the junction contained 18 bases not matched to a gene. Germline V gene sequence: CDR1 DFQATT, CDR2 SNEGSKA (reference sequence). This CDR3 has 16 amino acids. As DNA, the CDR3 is TGCAGTGCTAGCAACCCCCTCCGGACAGGTTTGGCGGAGCAGTACGTC. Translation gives CSASNPLRTGLAEQYV.

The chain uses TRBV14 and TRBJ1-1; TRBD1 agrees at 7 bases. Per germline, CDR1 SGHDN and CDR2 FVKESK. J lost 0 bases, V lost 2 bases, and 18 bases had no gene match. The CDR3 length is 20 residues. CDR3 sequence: CASSQTIARTGFYMNTEAFF. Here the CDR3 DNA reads TGTGCCAGCAGCCAAACTATAGCCCGGACAGGATTCTACATGAACACTGAAGCTTTCTTT.

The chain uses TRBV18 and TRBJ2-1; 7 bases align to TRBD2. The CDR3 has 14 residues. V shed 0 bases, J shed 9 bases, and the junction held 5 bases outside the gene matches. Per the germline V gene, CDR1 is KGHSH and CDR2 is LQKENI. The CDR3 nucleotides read TGTGCCAGCTCACCACCGGAACAGCGGGGTGAGCAGTTCTTC. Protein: CASSPPEQRGEQFF.

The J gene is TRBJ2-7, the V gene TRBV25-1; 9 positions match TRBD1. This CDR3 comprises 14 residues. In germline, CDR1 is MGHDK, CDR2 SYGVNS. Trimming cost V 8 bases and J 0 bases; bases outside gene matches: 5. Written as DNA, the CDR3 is TGTGCCAGCCTTGGGACAGGGAACTCCTACGAGCAGTACTTC. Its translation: CASLGTGNSYEQYF.

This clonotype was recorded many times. CDR3 region: CASSSLVGGRETQYF. The CDR3, as DNA: TGTGCCAGCAGTTCCCTTGTGGGGGGCCGGGAGACCCAGTACTTC. The chain employs TRBV28 and TRBJ2-5; D is perhaps TRBD1 or TRBD2 (6 bases each). There are 15 residues in the CDR3. Trimming took 4 bases from V and 5 from J, leaving 17 bases between them. Germline V gene sequence: CDR1 MDHEN, CDR2 SYDVKM.

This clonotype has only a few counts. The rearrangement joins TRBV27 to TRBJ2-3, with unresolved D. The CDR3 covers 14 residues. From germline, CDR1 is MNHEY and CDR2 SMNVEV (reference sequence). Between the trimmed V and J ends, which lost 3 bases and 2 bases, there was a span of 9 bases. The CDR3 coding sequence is TGTGCCAGCAGTTTGTTTACAGACACAGATACGCAGTATTTT. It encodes CASSLFTDTDTQYF.

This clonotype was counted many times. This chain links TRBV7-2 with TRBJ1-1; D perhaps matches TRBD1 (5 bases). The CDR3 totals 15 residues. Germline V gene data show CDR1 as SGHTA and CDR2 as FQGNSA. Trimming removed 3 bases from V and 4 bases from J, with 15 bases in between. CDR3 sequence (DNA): TGTGCCAGCAGCTTCCGGATCAGGGACGCCACTGAAGCTTTCTTT. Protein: CASSFRIRDATEAFF.

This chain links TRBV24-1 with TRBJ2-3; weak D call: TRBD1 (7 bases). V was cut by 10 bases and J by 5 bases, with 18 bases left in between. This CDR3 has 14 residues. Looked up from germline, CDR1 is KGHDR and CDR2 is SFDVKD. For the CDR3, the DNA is TGTGCCACTATGGAGGGGGCCAAGGGAGATACGCAGTATTTT. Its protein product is CATMEGAKGDTQYF.

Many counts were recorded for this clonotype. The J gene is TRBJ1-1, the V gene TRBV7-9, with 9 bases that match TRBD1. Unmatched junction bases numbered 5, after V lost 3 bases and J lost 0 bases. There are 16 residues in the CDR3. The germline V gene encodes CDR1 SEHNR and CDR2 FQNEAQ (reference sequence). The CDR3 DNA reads TGTGCCAGCAGCTTGACCGGGACAGGGATGAACACTGAAGCTTTCTTT. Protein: CASSLTGTGMNTEAFF.

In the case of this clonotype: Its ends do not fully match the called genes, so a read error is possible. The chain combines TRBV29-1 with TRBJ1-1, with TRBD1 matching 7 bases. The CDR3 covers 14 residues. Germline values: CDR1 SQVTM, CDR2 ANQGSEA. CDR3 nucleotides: TGCAGCGTTGCAGGAGGGACAGTGAACACTAAAGCTTTCTTT. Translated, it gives CSVAGGTVNTKAFF.

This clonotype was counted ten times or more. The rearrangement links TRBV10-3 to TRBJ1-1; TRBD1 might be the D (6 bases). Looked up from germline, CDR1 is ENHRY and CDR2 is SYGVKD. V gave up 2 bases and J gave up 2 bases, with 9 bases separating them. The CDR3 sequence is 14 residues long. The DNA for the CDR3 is TGTGCCATCAGTGAGGCGGGGGCCAACACTGAAGCTTTCTTT. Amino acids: CAISEAGANTEAFF.

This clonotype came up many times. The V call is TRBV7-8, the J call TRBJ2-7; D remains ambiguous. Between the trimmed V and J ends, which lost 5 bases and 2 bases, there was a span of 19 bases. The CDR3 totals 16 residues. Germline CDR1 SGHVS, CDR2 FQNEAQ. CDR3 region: CASSNQQSRSAYEQYV. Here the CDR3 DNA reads TGTGCCAGCAGCAACCAGCAATCGAGGTCCGCCTACGAGCAGTACGTC.

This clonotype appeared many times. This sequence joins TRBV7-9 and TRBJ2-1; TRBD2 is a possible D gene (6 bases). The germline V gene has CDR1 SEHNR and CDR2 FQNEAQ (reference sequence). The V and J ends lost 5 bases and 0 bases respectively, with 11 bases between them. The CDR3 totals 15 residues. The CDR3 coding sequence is TGTGCCAGCAGCCGGAGGGCAGACTCCTACAATGAGCAGTTCTTC. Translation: CASSRRADSYNEQFF.

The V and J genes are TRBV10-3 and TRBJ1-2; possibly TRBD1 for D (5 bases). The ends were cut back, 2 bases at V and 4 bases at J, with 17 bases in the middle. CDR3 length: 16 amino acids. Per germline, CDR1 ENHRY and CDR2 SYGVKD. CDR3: CAISEVGRSEIYGYTF. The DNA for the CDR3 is TGTGCCATCAGTGAGGTGGGACGAAGTGAAATCTATGGCTACACCTTC.

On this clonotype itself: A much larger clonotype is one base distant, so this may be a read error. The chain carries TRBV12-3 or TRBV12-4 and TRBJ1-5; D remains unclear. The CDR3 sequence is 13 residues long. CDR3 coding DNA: TGTGCCAGCAGTCCCGGGAGGATCCAGCCCCGGCATTTT. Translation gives CASSPGRIQPRHF.

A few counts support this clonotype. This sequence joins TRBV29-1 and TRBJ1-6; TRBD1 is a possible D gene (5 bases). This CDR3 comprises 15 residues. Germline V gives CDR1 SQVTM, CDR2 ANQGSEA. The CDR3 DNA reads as TGCAGGTCAAACGGGACCCCTTCTAATAATTCACCCCTCCACTTT. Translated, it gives CRSNGTPSNNSPLHF.

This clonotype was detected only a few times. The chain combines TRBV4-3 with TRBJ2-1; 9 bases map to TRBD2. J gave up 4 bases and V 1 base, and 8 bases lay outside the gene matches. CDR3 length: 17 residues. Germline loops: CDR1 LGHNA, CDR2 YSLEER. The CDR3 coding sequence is TGCGCCAGCAGCCAAGCGACGCGGGGGGGCCTTTACAATGAGCAGTTCTTC. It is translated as CASSQATRGGLYNEQFF.

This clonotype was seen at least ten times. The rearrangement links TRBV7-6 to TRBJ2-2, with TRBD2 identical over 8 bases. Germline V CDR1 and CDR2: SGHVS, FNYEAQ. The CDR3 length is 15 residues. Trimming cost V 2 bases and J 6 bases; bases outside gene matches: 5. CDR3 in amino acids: CASSLSIAGSGELFF. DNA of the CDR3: TGTGCCAGCAGCTTATCCATAGCGGGGTCCGGGGAGCTGTTTTTT.

The CDR3 sequence: CASSEERARGANVLTF. The CDR3, as DNA: TGTGCCAGCAGTGAAGAAAGGGCGCGTGGGGCCAACGTCCTGACTTTC. This chain links TRBV2 with TRBJ2-6; no definite D call. Between the trimmed V and J ends, which lost 1 base and 3 bases, there was a span of 10 bases. The CDR3 covers 16 residues. Germline CDR1 and CDR2: SNHLY and FYNNEI.

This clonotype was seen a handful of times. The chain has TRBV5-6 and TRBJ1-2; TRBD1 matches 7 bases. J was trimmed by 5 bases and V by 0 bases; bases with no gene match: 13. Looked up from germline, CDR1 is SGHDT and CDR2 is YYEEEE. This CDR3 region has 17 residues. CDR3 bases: TGTGCCAGCAGCTTGGATCTATTGGGGACAGCGGTGTATGGCTACACCTTC. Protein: CASSLDLLGTAVYGYTF.

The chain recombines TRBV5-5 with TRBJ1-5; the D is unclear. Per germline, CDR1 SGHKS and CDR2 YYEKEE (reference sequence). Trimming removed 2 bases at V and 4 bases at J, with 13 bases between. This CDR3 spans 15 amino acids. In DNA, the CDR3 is TGTGCCAGCAGCTTTGATGGCCGGTTGAATCAGCCCCAGCATTTT. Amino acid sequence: CASSFDGRLNQPQHF.

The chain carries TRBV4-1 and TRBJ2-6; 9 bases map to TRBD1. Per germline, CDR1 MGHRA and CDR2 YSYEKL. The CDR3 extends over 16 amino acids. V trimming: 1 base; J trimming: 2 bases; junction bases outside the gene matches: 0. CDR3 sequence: CASSQGQGAGANVLTF. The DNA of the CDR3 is TGCGCCAGCAGCCAAGGACAGGGGGCTGGGGCCAACGTCCTGACTTTC.

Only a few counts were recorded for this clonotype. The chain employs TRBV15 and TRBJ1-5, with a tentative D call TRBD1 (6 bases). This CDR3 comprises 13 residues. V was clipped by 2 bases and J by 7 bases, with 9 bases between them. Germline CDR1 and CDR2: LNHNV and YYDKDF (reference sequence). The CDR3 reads CATSRLGGQPQHF. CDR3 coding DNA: TGTGCCACCAGCAGATTAGGGGGGCAGCCCCAGCATTTT.

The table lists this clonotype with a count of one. This CDR3 reads CSANAGGYGYTF. The CDR3 bases are TGCAGCGCCAACGCGGGGGGCTATGGCTACACCTTC. The genes are TRBV29-1 and TRBJ1-2; a weak D match, TRBD1 (5 bases). Trimming shortened V by 7 bases and J by 4 bases, and 13 bases separated the two germline ends. This CDR3 comprises 12 residues. Looked up from germline, CDR1 is SQVTM and CDR2 is ANQGSEA.

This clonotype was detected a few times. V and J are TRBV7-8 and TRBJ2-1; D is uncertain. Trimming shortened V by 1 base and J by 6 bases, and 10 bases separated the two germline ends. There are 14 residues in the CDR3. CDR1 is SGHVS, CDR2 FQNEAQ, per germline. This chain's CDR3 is CASSLEPSPNEQFF. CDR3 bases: TGTGCCAGCAGCTTAGAGCCTAGTCCCAATGAGCAGTTCTTC.

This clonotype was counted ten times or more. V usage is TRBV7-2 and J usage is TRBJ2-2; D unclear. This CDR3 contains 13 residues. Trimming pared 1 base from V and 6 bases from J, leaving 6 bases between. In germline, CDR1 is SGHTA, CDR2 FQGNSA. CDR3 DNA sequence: TGTGCCAGCAGCTTAGTTGGCCCCGGGGAGCTGTTTTTT. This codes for CASSLVGPGELFF.

CDR3 amino acids: CASTDRGAYEQYV. DNA for the CDR3: TGTGCCAGCACGGACAGGGGCGCCTACGAGCAGTACGTC. This sequence joins TRBV28 and TRBJ2-7; 9 nucleotides match TRBD1. V shed 7 bases, J shed 2 bases, and the junction held 3 bases outside the gene matches. Germline CDR1 reads MDHEN; CDR2 reads SYDVKM. CDR3 length: 13 amino acids.

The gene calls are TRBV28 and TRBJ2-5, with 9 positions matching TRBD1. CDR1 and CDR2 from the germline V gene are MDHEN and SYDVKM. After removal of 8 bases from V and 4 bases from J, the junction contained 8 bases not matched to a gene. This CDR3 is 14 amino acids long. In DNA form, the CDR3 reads TGTGCCAGCCGGGACAGGGCGAAAGGAGAGACCCAGTACTTC. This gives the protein CASRDRAKGETQYF.